These 31 T cell receptor beta chains share one sample of origin, sequenced in a study of cytomegalovirus exposure and HLA in healthy donors. Primers: 60 Vbeta forward and 13 Jbeta reverse. TCRdb keeps only in-frame clones here, not all; method: immunoSEQ multiplex PCR. This sample has more than 200,000 clones; approximately 87% occur once, and the top ten carry 1% to 1.5%. The sample taken for sequencing was PBMCs. These receptors came from a human donor in good health.

V and J are TRBV7-2 and TRBJ2-1; 8 bases match TRBD1. V was clipped by 8 bases and J by 8 bases; unmatched bases: 14. This CDR3 is built from 15 residues. Germline V gene data show CDR1 as SGHTA and CDR2 as FQGNSA. The DNA for the CDR3 is TGTGCCAGCTGGGCAGTCGAGCAGGGGGCCTATGAGCAGTTCTTC. It specifies CASWAVEQGAYEQFF.

The CDR3 sequence: CASSRLFYEQYF. CDR3 DNA sequence: TGTGCCAGCAGCCGACTCTTCTACGAGCAGTACTTC. This chain joins TRBV13 and TRBJ2-7; D remains unclear. In germline, CDR1 is PRHDT, CDR2 FYEKMQ (reference sequence). Trimming removed 5 bases at V and 3 bases at J, with 8 bases between. The CDR3 totals 12 residues.

With respect to this clone: A read error may produce the germline difference seen at one junction end. This chain links TRBV6-1 with TRBJ1-3; a possible D gene is TRBD1 (6 bases). CDR3 length: 13 residues. The germline CDR1 and CDR2 sequences are MNHNS and SASEGT. DNA of the CDR3: TGTGCCAGCTGCTGGGGGGGCGGAAGCACCATATATTTT. The encoded protein is CASCWGGGSTIYF.

The chain is built from TRBV7-3 and TRBJ2-2, with a possible D match to TRBD2 (5 bases). Germline CDR1 and CDR2: SGHTA and FQGTGA. This CDR3 is 21 amino acids long. V lost 5 bases and J 1 base, leaving 29 bases between the germline ends. This CDR3 reads CASSPRLARVPNGENTGELFF. For the CDR3, the DNA is TGTGCCAGCAGCCCCCGACTCGCGCGGGTGCCTAACGGTGAGAACACCGGGGAGCTGTTTTTT.

This chain joins TRBV5-5 and TRBJ2-1, with D possibly matching TRBD1 (9 bases). The CDR3 has 15 residues. The germline V gene has CDR1 SGHKS and CDR2 YYEKEE (reference sequence). V shed 4 bases and J shed 7 bases, with 18 bases lying between them. DNA of the CDR3: TGTGCCAGCAGCCGGGGGGGGACAGGGTGGAATGAGCAGTTCTTC. Protein sequence: CASSRGGTGWNEQFF.

This sequence joins TRBV28 and TRBJ1-5, with TRBD1 matching over 9 bases. CDR1 and CDR2 (germline): MDHEN, SYDVKM. Losses at the gene ends were 1 base for V and 0 bases for J; bases not matched to a gene: 1. This CDR3 is 16 amino acids long. In DNA, the CDR3 is TGTGCCAGCAGTTTATTGGGACAGGGTAGCAATCAGCCCCAGCATTTT. Amino acids: CASSLLGQGSNQPQHF. Supplemented by reference TRBV28 and TRBJ1-5, the full variable domain reads DVKVTQSSRYLVKRTGEKVFLECVQDMDHENMFWYRQDPGLGLRLIYFSYDVKMKEKGDIPEGYSVSREKKERFSLILESASTNQTSMYLCASSLLGQGSNQPQHFGDGTRLSIL.

This chain joins TRBV18 and TRBJ2-6; 7 bases align to TRBD1. The CDR3 is 16 amino acids. Losses at the gene ends were 5 bases for V and 3 bases for J; bases not matched to a gene: 7. From germline, CDR1 is KGHSH and CDR2 LQKENI. The CDR3 reads CASSSQQGRGANVLTF. In DNA, the CDR3 is TGTGCCAGCTCATCACAACAGGGGCGTGGGGCCAACGTCCTGACTTTC.

The chain couples TRBV6-6 to TRBJ2-7, with 10 bases aligning to TRBD1. CDR1 is MNHNY, CDR2 SVGAGI, per germline (reference sequence). The J segment lost 3 bases and the V segment lost 6 bases, leaving 11 bases of the junction unmatched. The CDR3 runs 16 residues. This CDR3 reads CASRPTWDRGIYEQYF. The CDR3 DNA follows: TGTGCCAGCAGGCCCACGTGGGACAGGGGCATCTACGAGCAGTACTTC.

V usage is TRBV12-2 and J usage is TRBJ1-2; the tabulated D call, TRBD1, remains unverified against the DNA. TRBV12-2 is annotated as a pseudogene. The CDR3 consists of 14 residues. CDR3 nucleotides: TGTGCAAGTCGGCCAAACACAGGGGAAGATGGCTACACCTTC. Translation gives CASRPNTGEDGYTF.

This chain uses TRBV7-3 with TRBJ2-2; 9 positions agree with TRBD1. The germline CDR1 and CDR2 sequences are SGHTA and FQGTGA. The CDR3 totals 15 residues. V lost 5 bases to trimming and J lost 4 bases; unmatched junction nucleotides: 5. The CDR3 nucleotides read TGTGCCAGCAGCCAACAGGGGGCGGTCACCGGGGAGCTGTTTTTT. Translated: CASSQQGAVTGELFF.

V is TRBV7-9 and J is TRBJ2-5; D not resolved. V shed 5 bases and J shed 7 bases, with 11 bases lying between them. This CDR3 spans 12 amino acids. CDR1 and CDR2 from the germline V gene are SEHNR and FQNEAQ (reference sequence). The CDR3 reads CASSTLRWTQYF. The CDR3 DNA is TGTGCCAGCAGCACCCTCAGGTGGACCCAGTACTTC. The whole variable domain, filled in from reference TRBV7-9 and TRBJ2-5, reads DTGVSQNPRHKITKRGQNVTFRCDPISEHNRLYWYRQTLGQGPEFLTYFQNEAQLEKSRLLSDRFSAERPKGSFSTLEIQRTEQGDSAMYLCASSTLRWTQYFGPGTRLLVL.

This chain connects TRBV7-9 to TRBJ2-7; TRBD1 matches 9 bases. The CDR3 runs to 13 residues. Trimming at V came to 3 bases and at J to 5 bases, leaving 2 bases not matched to a gene. Per germline, CDR1 SEHNR and CDR2 FQNEAQ (reference sequence). In nucleotides, the CDR3 is TGTGCCAGCAGCTTGAGGACAGGGGACGAGCAGTACTTC. Protein sequence: CASSLRTGDEQYF.

The chain employs TRBV19 and TRBJ2-1; D is possibly TRBD2 (6 bases). CDR1 and CDR2 (germline): LNHDA, SQIVND (reference sequence). Trimming stripped 3 bases from V and 9 bases from J, with 18 bases between. CDR3 length: 15 amino acids. Here the CDR3 reads CASSIWRESDTEQFF. The CDR3 coding sequence is TGTGCCAGTAGTATCTGGCGGGAATCCGACACTGAGCAGTTCTTC. The entire variable domain, with the rest obtained from reference TRBV19 and TRBJ2-1, is as follows: DGGITQSPKYLFRKEGQNVTLSCEQNLNHDAMYWYRQDPGQGLRLIYYSQIVNDFQKGDIAEGYSVSREKKESFPLTVTSAQKNPTAFYLCASSIWRESDTEQFFGPGTRLTVL.

This chain uses TRBV6-5 with TRBJ1-1; 8 nucleotides match TRBD1. Germline CDR1 is MNHEY and CDR2 is SVGAGI. The ends lost 2 bases at V and 5 bases at J; junction bases unmatched: 1. The CDR3 is 13 amino acids. As DNA, the CDR3 is TGTGCCAGCAGTTACAACAGGGGGACTGAAGCTTTCTTT. It codes for CASSYNRGTEAFF.

The rearrangement links TRBV6-4 to TRBJ2-2, with D uncertain. The CDR3 is 12 amino acids. V was clipped by 6 bases and J by 5 bases, with 7 bases between them. Germline CDR1 reads MRHNA; CDR2 reads SNTAGT. Written as DNA, the CDR3 is TGTGCCAGCAGCCCCGGGACCGGGGAGCTGTTTTTT. Its translation is CASSPGTGELFF.

The chain combines TRBV28 with TRBJ2-7, with 9 bases that match TRBD1. V trimming: 6 bases; J trimming: 4 bases; junction bases outside the gene matches: 7. The germline V gene encodes CDR1 MDHEN and CDR2 SYDVKM. This CDR3 has 14 residues. The CDR3 DNA sequence: TGTGCCAGCAGACGAAATGGACAGGGGTACGAGCAGTACTTC. Protein product: CASRRNGQGYEQYF.

This chain uses TRBV6-5 with TRBJ1-2; possibly TRBD1 for D (5 bases). The V gene's germline CDR1 is MNHEY and CDR2 SVGAGI. V dropped 4 bases and J dropped 8 bases, with 11 bases sitting between them. This CDR3 has 12 amino acids. The CDR3 here is CASSLAGKGYTF. The CDR3 bases are TGTGCCAGCAGTTTAGCAGGGAAGGGCTACACCTTC.

The chain has TRBV6-5 and TRBJ1-1; no firm D call. The CDR3 contains 14 residues. Germline-derived CDR1 and CDR2 are MNHEY and SVGAGI. Trimming stripped 3 bases from V and 1 base from J, with 9 bases between. CDR3: CASSYGNRNTEAFF. For the CDR3, the DNA is TGTGCCAGCAGTTATGGAAACAGGAACACTGAAGCTTTCTTT.

The J gene is TRBJ2-1, the V gene TRBV7-9; 7 bases line up with TRBD2. The trim removed 1 base at V and 6 bases at J, leaving 6 bases unmatched. Germline V lookup: CDR1 SEHNR, CDR2 FQNEAQ (reference sequence). This CDR3 comprises 15 residues. The CDR3 DNA follows: TGTGCCAGCAGCTTAGTCCTGGGACTACTCAATGAGCAGTTCTTC. It is translated as CASSLVLGLLNEQFF.

The chain is built from TRBV19 and TRBJ2-7; D might be TRBD1 (6 bases). The V and J ends lost 4 bases and 0 bases respectively, with 13 bases between them. Germline CDR1 reads LNHDA; CDR2 reads SQIVND (reference sequence). The CDR3 extends over 15 amino acids. The CDR3 DNA reads as TGTGCCAGTAGTACTCGGACAGCCCTCTCCTACGAGCAGTACTTC. Protein product: CASSTRTALSYEQYF.

This chain connects TRBV28 to TRBJ2-5; D is ambiguous. The J call may be incorrect, as the DNA end agrees better with TRBJ2-7. The CDR3 sequence is 12 residues long. Germline loops: CDR1 MDHEN, CDR2 SYDVKM. As DNA, the CDR3 is TGTGCCAGCAGTTCTACGTGGTACGAGCAGTACTTC. Translated: CASSSTWYEQYF.

This chain joins TRBV6-1 and TRBJ2-7; unclear D gene. CDR1 is MNHNS, CDR2 SASEGT, per germline. Trimming shortened V by 5 bases and J by 3 bases, and 8 bases separated the two germline ends. This CDR3 has 12 residues. Here the CDR3 reads CASSPRSYEQYF. CDR3 DNA: TGTGCCAGCAGTCCACGGAGCTACGAGCAGTACTTC.

This chain uses TRBV7-9 with TRBJ1-1; the D gene is possibly TRBD1 (6 bases). There are 17 residues in the CDR3. Per germline, CDR1 SEHNR and CDR2 FQNEAQ (reference sequence). Trimming shortened V by 2 bases and J by 3 bases, and 19 bases separated the two germline ends. The CDR3 DNA reads TGTGCCAGCAGCTTAACTGGACGGGGGGCATGGGACACTGAAGCTTTCTTT. As protein: CASSLTGRGAWDTEAFF.

The chain carries TRBV4-3 and TRBJ2-7; maybe TRBD2 (5 bases). Germline CDR1 and CDR2: LGHNA and YSLEER. V lost 1 base, J lost 3 bases, and 7 bases lay in between. The CDR3 has 13 amino acids. CDR3 coding DNA: TGCGCCAGCAGCCAAGTGAGGGACTACGAGCAGTACTTC. Its protein is CASSQVRDYEQYF.

V usage is TRBV11-2 and J usage is TRBJ1-4, with a possible D match to TRBD1 (6 bases). The CDR3 is 16 amino acids. Germline CDR1 SGHAT, CDR2 FQNNGV. V was trimmed by 1 base and J by 10 bases, leaving 19 bases between them. CDR3 sequence: CASSLAFTGQGGKLFF. CDR3 bases: TGTGCCAGCAGCTTAGCTTTTACAGGGCAAGGTGGAAAACTGTTTTTT.

The rearrangement links TRBV6-5 to TRBJ2-7, with 7 bases lining up with TRBD1. CDR3 size: 14 residues. V lost 0 bases to trimming and J lost 3 bases; unmatched junction nucleotides: 2. Germline CDR1 and CDR2: MNHEY and SVGAGI. The CDR3 DNA follows: TGTGCCAGCAGTTACTCCGACAGGGTCTACGAGCAGTACTTC. Amino acid sequence: CASSYSDRVYEQYF.

This clone was picked up a small number of times. CDR3 amino acids: CASSSGQGGLNIQYF. DNA for the CDR3: TGTGCCAGCAGTTCCGGACAGGGGGGTTTGAACATTCAGTACTTC. The rearrangement joins TRBV2 to TRBJ2-4; 10 bases match TRBD1. V lost 5 bases, J lost 7 bases, and 8 bases stayed unmatched. Germline V gene sequence: CDR1 SNHLY, CDR2 FYNNEI. The CDR3 consists of 15 residues.

The genes are TRBV7-6 and TRBJ2-7; TRBD2 aligns across 9 bases. Trimming took 5 bases from V and 2 from J; bases not matched to a gene: 13. This CDR3 region has 17 residues. CDR1 is SGHVS and CDR2 is FNYEAQ in the germline V gene. CDR3 region: CASSLYFGGGRAYEQYF. The CDR3 nucleotides read TGTGCCAGCAGCCTTTACTTCGGGGGCGGGAGGGCCTACGAGCAGTACTTC.

J is TRBJ2-3 and V is TRBV11-1; TRBD2 matches at 7 bases. The CDR3 covers 16 residues. V shed 1 base, J shed 5 bases, and the junction held 9 bases outside the gene matches. CDR1 SGHAT and CDR2 FQDESV come from the germline V gene (reference sequence). For the CDR3, the DNA is TGTGCCAGCAGCTTAGGGCGGGAGTTCTGGGTAGATACGCAGTATTTT. This encodes CASSLGREFWVDTQYF.

The rearrangement links TRBV7-9 to TRBJ2-3, with D unresolved. The germline CDR1 and CDR2 sequences are SEHNR and FQNEAQ (reference sequence). Trimming left V 2 bases short and J 8 bases short, with 11 bases between. The CDR3 sequence is 13 residues long. Written as DNA, the CDR3 is TGTGCCAGCAGCTTACAGAACCGTGTTACGCAGTATTTT. This gives the protein CASSLQNRVTQYF.

The CDR3 region is CASSQEMTSGMRPYF. The CDR3 bases are TGTGCCAGCAGCCAAGAGATGACTAGCGGGATGAGGCCGTATTTT. The V gene is TRBV4-2, the J gene TRBJ2-3; 11 nucleotides line up with TRBD2. V dropped 0 bases and J dropped 14; count of bases not matched to a gene: 10. The CDR3 extends over 15 amino acids. Germline loops: CDR1 LGHNA, CDR2 YNFKEQ.